This T cell receptor beta chain was documented in a study of technical replicates of blood from several donors. Clones were sequenced by immunoSEQ multiplex PCR, and TCRdb holds only the in-frame ones, with some missing. The sample contains under 55,000 clones, around 95% of which appear only once. V lost 0 bases and J 4 bases, leaving 7 bases between the germline ends. Germline-derived CDR1 and CDR2 are MGHRA and YSYEKL. The CDR3 consists of 14 residues. The origin of this receptor is a human donor in good health. The chain joins TRBV4-1 to TRBJ2-1; no definite D call. Sequences were obtained from T cells isolated from PBMCs. CDR3: CASSQEEDYNEQFF. Here the CDR3 DNA reads TGCGCCAGCAGCCAAGAAGAGGATTACAATGAGCAGTTCTTC.